The source of this T cell receptor beta chain is a study of glioma-infiltrating T cells. About the study: WHO grade II oligodendrogliomas or astrocytomas, plus non-recurrent WHO grade IV glioblastomas, were sampled. Some 1 million peripheral T cells were targeted at about 4.5- to 11-fold coverage. Study-wide results and caveats: Tissue-blood divergence was below expectation in non-neoplastic patients, above in gliomas. Shared blood CDR3 signature motifs marked patients with low tissue-blood divergence.

Amplification of TCR alpha and beta CDR3 regions from RNA used iRepertoire nested multiplex PCR. TCRdb reprocessed the multiplex PCR reads via MiXCR and lists one record per CDR3 protein. This sample has 300,000 to 450,000 distinct CDR3 sequences, with about two fifths found just once. The CDR3 totals 17 residues. V shed 5 bases and J 3 bases; nucleotides not matched to a gene: 8. Germline lookup yields CDR1 MNHEY and CDR2 SMNVEV (reference sequence). Notes on this clonotype: Its antigen is currently unknown.

The receptor was isolated from a human donor with low-grade glioma or glioblastoma, undergoing nonglioma brain surgery, or in good health (not recorded which). The sample comprised glioma tissue, nonneoplastic brain tissue, or PBMCs (not recorded which). The V and J genes are TRBV27 and TRBJ1-4; 11 positions agree with TRBD1. The CDR3 DNA reads TGTGCCAGCAGTGATCGGACAGGGGGCCTCGCTAATGAAAAACTGTTTTTT. This translates into CASSDRTGGLANEKLFF.